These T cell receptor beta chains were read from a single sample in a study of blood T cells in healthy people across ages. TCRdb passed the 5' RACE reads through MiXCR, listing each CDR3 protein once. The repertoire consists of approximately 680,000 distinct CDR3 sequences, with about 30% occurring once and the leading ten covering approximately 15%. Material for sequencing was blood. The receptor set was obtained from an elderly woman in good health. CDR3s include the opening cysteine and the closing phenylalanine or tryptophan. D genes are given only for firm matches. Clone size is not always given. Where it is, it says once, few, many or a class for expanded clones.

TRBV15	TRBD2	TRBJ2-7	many	CATSSLGGGLDEQYF	TGTGCCACCAGCAGTTTGGGCGGGGGGCTAGACGAGCAGTACTTC
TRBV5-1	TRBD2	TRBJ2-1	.	CASSSRAGGPDEQFF	TGCGCCAGCAGCTCCCGAGCGGGGGGGCCCGATGAGCAGTTCTTC
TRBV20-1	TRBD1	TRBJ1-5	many	CSARRGQATQPQHF	TGCAGTGCTAGAAGGGGACAGGCGACTCAGCCCCAGCATTTT
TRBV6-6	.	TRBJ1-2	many	CASSYGQRSGYTF	TGTGCCAGCAGTTACGGGCAGAGGTCTGGCTACACCTTC
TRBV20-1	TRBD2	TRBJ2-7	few	CSARGSGGLTYEQYF	TGCAGTGCTAGAGGTAGCGGGGGCCTGACCTACGAGCAGTACTTC
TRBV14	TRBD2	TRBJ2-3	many	CASSILAGESDTQYF	TGTGCCAGCAGCATACTAGCGGGGGAGTCCGATACGCAGTATTTT
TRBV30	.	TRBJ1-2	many	CAWRVPGHGNYGYTF	TGTGCCTGGAGAGTACCGGGACACGGAAACTATGGCTACACCTTC
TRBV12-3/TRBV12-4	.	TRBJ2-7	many	CASRGQGSYSYEQYF	TGTGCCAGCAGAGGCCAGGGGTCCTACTCCTACGAGCAGTACTTC
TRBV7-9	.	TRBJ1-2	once	CASSLIKGPRNGGYTF	TGTGCCAGCAGCTTAATAAAGGGGCCGCGGAACGGAGGCTACACCTTC
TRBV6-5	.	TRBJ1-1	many	CASRTGGDTEAFF	TGTGCCAGCAGGACCGGGGGCGACACTGAAGCTTTCTTT
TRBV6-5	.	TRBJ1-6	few	CASNNYNSPLHF	TGTGCCAGCAACAACTATAATTCACCCCTCCACTTT
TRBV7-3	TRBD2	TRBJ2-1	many	CASSLTVAGGKEQFF	TGTGCCAGCAGCTTAACCGTAGCGGGGGGTAAAGAGCAGTTCTTC